This section outlines one T cell receptor beta chain sequence together with its context. This sample is drawn from a study of T cells in Graves' hyperthyroidism and ophthalmopathy. Amplification of TCR beta CDR3 regions was performed using RNA transcripts as template. Researchers ran a first-round RT-PCR on the TCR CDR3 using the HTBI primer set. Each CDR3 protein gets one entry after TCRdb re-called the multiplex PCR reads with MiXCR. The sample lists almost 600,000 distinct CDR3 sequences, 14% occurring once. V was cut by 6 bases and J by 3 bases, with 11 bases left in between. The CDR3 sequence is 13 residues long. Germline values: CDR1 DFQATT, CDR2 SNEGSKA (reference sequence).

This sequence originates from a woman aged 25 to 45 with Graves' hyperthyroidism that later progressed to Graves' ophthalmopathy. V gene TRBV20-1 combines with J gene TRBJ1-4; perhaps TRBD1 as D (6 bases). Material for sequencing was blood. The CDR3 nucleotides are TGCAGTGCCCTACAGGGCGCTAATGAAAAACTGTTTTTT. This translates into CSALQGANEKLFF.